The source of this T cell receptor (beta chain) is a study of shared clonotypes between healthy human individuals. Overall study context: Donor ages ranged 18 to 49 years: a couple of women, three men. General study results and limits: Despite large depth, rarefaction showed incomplete sorted-subset sequencing. Donor clonotype sharing was expected to depend on sequencing depth.

Note on this clone: Its target is not known.

The CDR3 length is 14 residues. J gave up 3 bases and V 4 bases, and 5 bases lay outside the gene matches. Germline-derived CDR1 and CDR2 are SGHAT and FQNNGV. Clones were read by immunoSEQ multiplex PCR, and TCRdb kept only the in-frame ones, dropping some. The table includes over 75,000 clones, 60% to 75% detected once. This sequence originates from a man in his thirties or forties in good health. The sample was memory CD8+ T cells sorted from blood. Subset of the sample: CD45RO+ cells pooled with CCR7-negative TemRA cells. The chain recombines TRBV11-2 with TRBJ2-5, with 7 bases that match TRBD1. CDR3 loop: CASSYNRGKETQYF. DNA for the CDR3: TGTGCCAGCAGCTACAACAGGGGAAAAGAGACCCAGTACTTC.